Listed below are T cell receptor beta chains from one sample, sequenced in a study of neurological immune-mediated disorders. TCRdb processed the 5' RACE reads anew with MiXCR; each CDR3 protein has one entry. The table has tens of thousands of distinct CDR3 sequences, 10% seen once. Sample: PBMCs. The origin of the receptors is a man in his forties or fifties in good health. Each CDR3 is given with its conserved first and last residue. The D gene is left open where the match is weak. Some rows have no size entry. The others give once, few or many, or a class for an expanded clone.

clone size	V gene	D gene	J gene	CDR3 protein	CDR3 DNA
NA	TRBV6-1	NA	TRBJ1-5	CASSVRFPSNQPQHF	TGTGCCAGCAGTGTCCGCTTCCCTAGCAATCAGCCCCAGCATTTT
many	TRBV7-9	NA	TRBJ2-7	CASSPSPGYGGSYEQYF	TGTGCCAGCAGCCCATCCCCGGGATACGGGGGCTCCTACGAGCAGTACTTC
many	TRBV6-5	TRBD2	TRBJ2-1	CASSYSRLAKSEQFF	TGTGCCAGCAGTTACTCGAGACTAGCGAAGAGTGAGCAGTTCTTC
many	TRBV28	NA	TRBJ1-1	CASSLCSLPLGNTEAFF	TGTGCCAGCAGTTTATGCTCGCTACCACTGGGGAACACTGAAGCTTTCTTT
many	TRBV7-9	TRBD2	TRBJ2-7	CASSLGASGTYEQYF	TGTGCCAGCAGCTTAGGGGCTAGCGGGACCTACGAGCAGTACTTC
many	TRBV20-1	NA	TRBJ2-3	CSARDTHTQYF	TGCAGTGCAAGGGACACGCATACGCAGTATTTT
many	TRBV9	TRBD2	TRBJ2-3	CASTNGGGSTDTQYF	TGTGCCAGCACCAACGGCGGGGGGAGCACAGATACGCAGTATTTT
many	TRBV7-2	NA	TRBJ2-3	CASRGGEGAADTQYF	TGTGCCAGCAGGGGGGGGGAGGGGGCGGCAGATACGCAGTATTTT
many	TRBV28	NA	TRBJ2-7	CASSLNVAAYEQYF	TGTGCCAGCAGTTTGAACGTCGCAGCCTACGAGCAGTACTTC
NA	TRBV6-5	NA	TRBJ1-5	CASRATAYSNQPQHF	TGTGCCAGCAGAGCCACAGCCTATAGCAATCAGCCCCAGCATTTT
many	TRBV5-1	TRBD2	TRBJ2-7	CASGPTSYYEQYF	TGCGCCAGCGGACCGACTAGCTACTACGAGCAGTACTTC
many	TRBV5-4	NA	TRBJ2-3	CASSFGGLGGADTQYF	TGTGCCAGCAGTTTTGGCGGATTGGGGGGCGCAGATACGCAGTATTTT
many	TRBV5-1	NA	TRBJ2-2	CASSETSPGELFF	TGCGCCAGCAGCGAAACTAGCCCCGGGGAGCTGTTTTTT
few	TRBV18	TRBD1	TRBJ2-6	CASSPLGQASGANVLTF	TGTGCCAGCTCACCACTCGGACAGGCCTCTGGGGCCAACGTCCTGACTTTC
many	TRBV4-1	TRBD2	TRBJ2-1	CASSQLSAGGPNEQFF	TGCGCCAGCAGCCAACTTTCAGCGGGAGGGCCAAATGAGCAGTTCTTC
many	TRBV12-3/TRBV12-4	NA	TRBJ2-1	CASSPVAGAYNEQFF	TGTGCCAGCAGCCCCGTCGCGGGTGCGTACAATGAGCAGTTCTTC
many	TRBV7-6	NA	TRBJ1-1	CASSLDRYTEAFF	TGTGCCAGCAGCTTAGACAGATACACTGAAGCTTTCTTT
NA	TRBV6-5	NA	TRBJ2-2	CASSRDYTGELFF	TGTGCCAGCAGCCGGGACTACACCGGGGAGCTGTTTTTT
many	TRBV7-2	NA	TRBJ1-1	CASSLAAGVTEAFF	TGTGCCAGCAGCTTAGCAGCGGGAGTGACTGAAGCTTTCTTT
many	TRBV11-2	NA	TRBJ2-6	CASSLPPTTSGANVLTF	TGTGCCAGCAGCCTACCCCCCACGACCTCTGGGGCCAACGTCCTGACTTTC
many	TRBV12-3/TRBV12-4	TRBD2	TRBJ2-3	CASSGRTTDTQYF	TGTGCCAGCTCCGGGAGGACAACAGATACGCAGTATTTT
many	TRBV18	NA	TRBJ2-5	CASSPGSGTETQYF	TGTGCCAGCTCACCTGGATCGGGGACGGAGACCCAGTACTTC
many	TRBV11-2	NA	TRBJ1-2	CASSFSPKKRYGYTF	TGTGCCAGCAGCTTCAGCCCCAAGAAACGCTATGGCTACACCTTC
few	TRBV18	TRBD1	TRBJ2-4	CASSPPGQGIAKNIQYF	TGTGCCAGCTCACCCCCCGGACAGGGGATAGCCAAAAACATTCAGTACTTC
many	TRBV28	TRBD2	TRBJ2-1	CASSPSGRPSYNEQFF	TGTGCCAGCAGTCCTAGCGGGAGGCCCTCCTACAATGAGCAGTTCTTC
many	TRBV20-1	TRBD1	TRBJ2-7	CSAIGGRGSSYEQYF	TGCAGTGCCATAGGGGGCAGGGGGTCGTCCTACGAGCAGTACTTC
many	TRBV15	TRBD2	TRBJ2-1	CATSRDRGLAGSHEQFF	TGTGCCACCAGCAGAGATCGGGGACTAGCGGGATCCCATGAGCAGTTCTTC
many	TRBV29-1	TRBD1	TRBJ1-1	CSARGGGAADTEAFF	TGCAGCGCACGGGGAGGGGGCGCAGCCGACACTGAAGCTTTCTTT